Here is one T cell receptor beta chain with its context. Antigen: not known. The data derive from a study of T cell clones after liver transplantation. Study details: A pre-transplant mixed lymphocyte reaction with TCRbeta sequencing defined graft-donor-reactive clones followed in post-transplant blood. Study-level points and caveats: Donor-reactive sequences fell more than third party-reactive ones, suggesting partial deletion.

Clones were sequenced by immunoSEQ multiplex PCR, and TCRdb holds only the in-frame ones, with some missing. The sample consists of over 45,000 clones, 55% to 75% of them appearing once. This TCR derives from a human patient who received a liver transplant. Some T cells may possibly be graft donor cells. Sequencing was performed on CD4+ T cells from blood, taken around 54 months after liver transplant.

CDR3 sequence (DNA): TGTGCCAGCAGAGTCCAGACAGGGATCTATGGCTACACCTTC. The encoded protein is CASRVQTGIYGYTF. This chain uses TRBV28 with TRBJ1-2; 7 bases are a match to TRBD1. This CDR3 comprises 14 residues. The ends lost 6 bases at V and 4 bases at J; junction bases unmatched: 8. CDR1 is MDHEN, CDR2 SYDVKM, per germline.